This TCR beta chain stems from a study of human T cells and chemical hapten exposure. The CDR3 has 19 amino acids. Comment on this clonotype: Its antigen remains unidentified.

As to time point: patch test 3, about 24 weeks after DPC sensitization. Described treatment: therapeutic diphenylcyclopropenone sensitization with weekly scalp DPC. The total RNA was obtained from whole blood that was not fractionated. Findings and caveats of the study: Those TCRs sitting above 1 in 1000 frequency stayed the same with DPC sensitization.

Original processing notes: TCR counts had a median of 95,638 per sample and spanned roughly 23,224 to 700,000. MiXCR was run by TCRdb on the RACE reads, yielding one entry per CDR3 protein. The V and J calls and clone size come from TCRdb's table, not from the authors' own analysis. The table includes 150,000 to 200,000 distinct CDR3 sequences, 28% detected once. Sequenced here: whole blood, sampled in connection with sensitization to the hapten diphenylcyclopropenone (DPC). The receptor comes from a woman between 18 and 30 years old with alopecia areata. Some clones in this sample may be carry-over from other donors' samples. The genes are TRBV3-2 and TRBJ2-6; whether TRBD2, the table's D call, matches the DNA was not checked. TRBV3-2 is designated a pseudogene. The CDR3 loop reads CASSQGPGLAGFGANVLTF. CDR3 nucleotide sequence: TGTGCCAGCAGCCAGGGACCGGGACTAGCGGGATTTGGGGCCAACGTCCTGACTTTC.